This section outlines one TCR beta chain sequence together with its context. Its antigen remains unidentified. The junction and the germline gene differ at one end; a read error may be behind it. The sample belongs to a study of identical twins. Findings and caveats of the study: Compared with unrelated sharing, twin-shared out-of-frame alpha sequences had more low-probability sequences. Whereas memory repertoires showed no such difference, abundant cord blood beta clonotypes carried fewer insertions.

The CDR3 is 13 amino acids. Germline CDR1 SGHTA, CDR2 FQGNSA. TCRdb called the 5' RACE reads again in MiXCR, with one record for every CDR3 protein. The sample carries some 590,000 distinct CDR3 sequences, 9.6% recorded once. This sample also belongs to another study, concerning yellow fever vaccine responses in identical twins. That study adds: Twins' T cell vaccine responses reportedly looked partly convergent, partly personalized.

V and J are TRBV7-2 and TRBJ2-5; D possibly corresponds to TRBD2 (5 bases). The sequenced material came from PBMCs. The origin of this receptor is a woman between 18 and 29 years old in good health. As DNA, the CDR3 is TGTGCCAGCAGCTTCCGGGGTGGAGAGTCCCAGTACTTC. Its translation is CASSFRGGESQYF.